The 8 T cell receptor beta chains in this list originate from one sample, sequenced in a study of blood T cells in healthy people across ages. The authors ran a second PCR of 7 to 11 cycles using a sample-barcoded 5' primer and a J-beta primer mix. One entry per CDR3 protein results from TCRdb running MiXCR on the 5' RACE reads. The sample holds fewer than 2 million distinct CDR3 sequences, roughly 43% seen once. Material for sequencing was blood. All receptors come from a human donor in good health.

This chain links TRBV5-6 with TRBJ1-1; D possibly corresponds to TRBD1 (5 bases). Trimming took off 0 bases at V and 11 bases at J, with 11 bases between the two ends. Per the germline V gene, CDR1 is SGHDT and CDR2 is YYEEEE. CDR3 length: 12 amino acids. This chain's CDR3 is CASSLVRGLAFF. The CDR3 DNA follows: TGTGCCAGCAGCTTGGTACGGGGACTGGCTTTCTTT.

This clonotype was observed a few times. This chain connects TRBV7-2 to TRBJ1-2; D ambiguous. With 1 base removed from V and 3 bases from J, the gap between germline ends came to 12 bases. The CDR3 has 15 amino acids. Germline V gene lookup returns CDR1 SGHTA and CDR2 FQGNSA. The CDR3 DNA is TGTGCCAGCAGCTTAGGGCTGGGAGGCGACTATGGCTACACCTTC. Amino acids: CASSLGLGGDYGYTF.

The sample holds a few counts of this clonotype. The genes are TRBV12-3 or TRBV12-4 and TRBJ1-2; possible D gene TRBD1, 6 bases. Deletions cut 4 bases from V and 5 bases from J, with 23 bases between. The CDR3 sequence is 17 residues long. CDR3: CASSSWPPGAIYYGYTF. CDR3 bases: TGTGCCAGCAGTTCCTGGCCCCCAGGGGCAATATATTATGGCTACACCTTC.

This clonotype was recorded a few times. This chain links TRBV5-5 with TRBJ2-7; the D is unclear. The CDR3 contains 18 residues. The V and J ends lost 4 bases and 2 bases respectively, with 25 bases between them. CDR1 is SGHKS, CDR2 YYEKEE, per germline (reference sequence). In DNA, the CDR3 is TGTGCCAGCAGCCGACGACACGGCCTAACCCTCCAAGCCTACGAGCAGTACTTC. It yields the protein CASSRRHGLTLQAYEQYF.

CDR3 sequence: CASRPRSGDEQFF. CDR3 in DNA: TGTGCCAGCAGACCAAGATCCGGGGATGAGCAGTTCTTC. The V call is TRBV13, the J call TRBJ2-1; tentatively, D is TRBD2 (5 bases). V was cut by 6 bases and J by 8 bases, with 14 bases left in between. Looked up from germline, CDR1 is PRHDT and CDR2 is FYEKMQ (reference sequence). CDR3 size: 13 residues.

This clonotype was observed a handful of times. CDR3 loop: CASSLLGGGTYNEQFF. CDR3 DNA sequence: TGTGCCAGCAGCTTATTAGGCGGGGGGACCTACAATGAGCAGTTCTTC. This chain links TRBV7-9 with TRBJ2-1; the match to TRBD2 covers 8 bases. The J segment lost 2 bases and the V segment lost 2 bases, leaving 5 bases of the junction unmatched. The CDR3 contains 16 residues. Germline V gene lookup returns CDR1 SEHNR and CDR2 FQNEAQ (reference sequence).

The V gene is TRBV7-2, the J gene TRBJ1-2; TRBD1 might be the D (6 bases). Germline-derived CDR1 and CDR2 are SGHTA and FQGNSA. CDR3 length: 15 residues. V lost 1 base and J 2 bases, leaving 11 bases between the germline ends. Here the CDR3 DNA reads TGTGCCAGCAGCTTAGACTCCGGACAGAACTATGGCTACACCTTC. It translates to CASSLDSGQNYGYTF.

The V call is TRBV7-2, the J call TRBJ2-3, with D perhaps TRBD1 (5 bases). Germline CDR1 reads SGHTA; CDR2 reads FQGNSA. This CDR3 is built from 15 residues. V was clipped by 1 base and J by 2 bases, with 10 bases between them. CDR3 sequence (DNA): TGTGCCAGCAGCTTAGAAGGACACATCACAGATACGCAGTATTTT. It codes for CASSLEGHITDTQYF.